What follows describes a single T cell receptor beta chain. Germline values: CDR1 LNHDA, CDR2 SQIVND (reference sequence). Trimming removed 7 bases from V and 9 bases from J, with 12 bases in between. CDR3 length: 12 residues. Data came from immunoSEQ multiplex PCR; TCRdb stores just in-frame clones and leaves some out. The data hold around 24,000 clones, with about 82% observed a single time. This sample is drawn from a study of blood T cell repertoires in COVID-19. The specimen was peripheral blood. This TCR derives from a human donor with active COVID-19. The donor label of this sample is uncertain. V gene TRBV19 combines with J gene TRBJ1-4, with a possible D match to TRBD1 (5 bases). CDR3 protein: CASKGAGQKLFF. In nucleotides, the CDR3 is TGTGCCAGTAAAGGGGCAGGCCAAAAACTGTTTTTT.